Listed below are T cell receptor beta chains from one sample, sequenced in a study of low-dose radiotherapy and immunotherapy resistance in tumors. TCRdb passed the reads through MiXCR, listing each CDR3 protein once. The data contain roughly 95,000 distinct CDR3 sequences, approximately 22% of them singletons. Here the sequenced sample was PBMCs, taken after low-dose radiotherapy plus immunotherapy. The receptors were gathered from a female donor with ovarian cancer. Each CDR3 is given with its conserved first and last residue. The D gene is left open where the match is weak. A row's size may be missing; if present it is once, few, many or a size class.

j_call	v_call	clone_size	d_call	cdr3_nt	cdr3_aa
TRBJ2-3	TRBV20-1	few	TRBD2	TGCAGTGCTAGTCTCTCTAGCGGGGGCCCTGATACGCAGTATTTT	CSASLSSGGPDTQYF
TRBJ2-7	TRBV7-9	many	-	TGTGCCAGCAGCTTAGACGGGGGGCTCTCCTACGAGCAGTACTTC	CASSLDGGLSYEQYF
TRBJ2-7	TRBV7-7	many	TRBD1	TGTGCTAGCAGCTTAGGACAGGGTGGCTCCTACGAGCAGTACTTC	CASSLGQGGSYEQYF
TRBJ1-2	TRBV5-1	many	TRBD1	TGCGCCAGCAGCGTGTCGGGACAGGGTCCGCGCTACACCTTC	CASSVSGQGPRYTF
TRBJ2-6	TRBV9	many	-	TGTGCCAGCAGCGTAGCTTGGAACTCTGGGGCCAACGTCCTGACTTTC	CASSVAWNSGANVLTF
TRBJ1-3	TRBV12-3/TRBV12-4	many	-	TGTGCCAGCAGTTTGTCCAGGGGAATATTCGGAAACACCATATATTTT	CASSLSRGIFGNTIYF
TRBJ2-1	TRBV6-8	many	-	TGTGCCAGCAGTGAAAGACAGGGAGGGAATGAGCAGTTCTTC	CASSERQGGNEQFF
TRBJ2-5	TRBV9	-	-	TGTGCCAGCAGCCTCCTCGCGGGGTCGGAAGAGACCCAGTACTTC	CASSLLAGSEETQYF
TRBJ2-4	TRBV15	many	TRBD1	TGTGCCACCAGCAGCCTACCTCAGGGGGTAGCCAAAAACATTCAGTACTTC	CATSSLPQGVAKNIQYF
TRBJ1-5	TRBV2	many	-	TGTGCCAGCAGTGAGCGGCAGCCTCCTCTATATAGCAATCAGCCCCAGCATTTT	CASSERQPPLYSNQPQHF
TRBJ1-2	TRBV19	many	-	TGTGCCAGTAGCGAGACAGACAGGCCCTATGGCTACACCTTC	CASSETDRPYGYTF
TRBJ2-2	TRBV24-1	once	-	-	CATSEASGTPNTGELFFF
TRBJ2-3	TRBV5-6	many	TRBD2	TGTGCCAGCAGCTTGGAACGGCGGGAGGGCACGACAGATACGCAGTATTTT	CASSLERREGTTDTQYF
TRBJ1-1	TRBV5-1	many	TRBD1	TGCGCCAGCAGCCCTGGTTTATCGGACAGGCCCTTTGGATTT	CASSPGLSDRPFGF
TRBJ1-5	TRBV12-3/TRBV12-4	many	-	TGTGCCAGCAGTTTTAGTTATAGCAATCAGCCCCAGCATTTT	CASSFSYSNQPQHF
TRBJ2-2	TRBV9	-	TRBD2	TGTGCCAGCAGCGCTAGCGGGAGTGGCACCGGGGAGCTGTTTTTT	CASSASGSGTGELFF
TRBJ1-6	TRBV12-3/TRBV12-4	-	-	TGTGCCAGCAGTTTGGGGAATTCACCCCTCCACTTT	CASSLGNSPLHF
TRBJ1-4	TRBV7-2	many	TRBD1	TGTGCCAGCAGCTTAGGCGCACAGGGGAGAAATGAAAAACTGTTTTTT	CASSLGAQGRNEKLFF
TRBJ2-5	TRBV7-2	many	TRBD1	TGTGCCAGCAGCGTACAGGGACAGGGTAGAGAGACCCAGTACTTC	CASSVQGQGRETQYF
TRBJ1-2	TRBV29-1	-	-	TGCAGCGTGCGAGGGCTAGACTATGGCTACACCTTC	CSVRGLDYGYTF
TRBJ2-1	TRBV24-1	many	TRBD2	TGTGCCACCAGTGATTTCGAGCGGGAGTGTTGGTCCTACAATGAGCAGTTCTTC	CATSDFERECWSYNEQFF
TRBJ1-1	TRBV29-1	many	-	TGCAGCGTTGAAGAGGGGGCGGATTACACTGAAGCTTTCTTT	CSVEEGADYTEAFF
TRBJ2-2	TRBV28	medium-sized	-	TGTGCCAGTCGTAGACAGAGCACCGGGGAGCTGTTTTTT	CASRRQSTGELFF
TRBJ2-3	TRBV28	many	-	TGTGCCAGCAGTCCCCCGGGAGCAGATACGCAGTATTTT	CASSPPGADTQYF
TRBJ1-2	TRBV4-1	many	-	TGCGCCAGCAGCCAAGGGGCAGAGCCCAACTATGGCTACACCTTC	CASSQGAEPNYGYTF
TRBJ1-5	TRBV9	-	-	TGTGCCAGCAGCGGAGGCGGGCGTCAGCCCCAGCATTTT	CASSGGGRQPQHF
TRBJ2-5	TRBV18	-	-	TGTGCCAGCTCACTCCTAGTGCGGGAGACCCAGTACTTC	CASSLLVRETQYF
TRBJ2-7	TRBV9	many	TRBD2	TGTGCCAGCAGCCGCTGGGTCCCCGCGGGAGGATCCTACGAGCAGTACTTC	CASSRWVPAGGSYEQYF
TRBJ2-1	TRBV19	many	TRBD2	TGTGCCAGTAGTCCGGGACTAGCGGGCCCCCTAATCTTC	CASSPGLAGPLIF
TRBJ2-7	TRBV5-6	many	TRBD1	TGTGCCAGCAGGTACCGGACAGGGGGGTATAGCGAGCAGTACTTC	CASRYRTGGYSEQYF
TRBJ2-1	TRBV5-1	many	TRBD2	TGCGCCAGCAGCGCCGTGGTAGCGGGAGGCAATGAGCAGTTCTTC	CASSAVVAGGNEQFF
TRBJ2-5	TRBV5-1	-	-	TGCGCCAGCAGCTTATCCCCGATCCCCCAAGAGACCCAGTACTTC	CASSLSPIPQETQYF
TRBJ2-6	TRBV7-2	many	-	TGTGCCAGCAGCTTAAGGTCTGGGGCCAACGTCCTGACTTTC	CASSLRSGANVLTF
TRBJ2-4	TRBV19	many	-	TGTGCCAGTAGTATAGGTCAGGGCTTAAGTCAGTACTTC	CASSIGQGLSQYF
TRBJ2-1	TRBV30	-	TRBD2	TGTGCCTGGAATGAGGGAGGGTCCTACAATGAGCAGTTCTTC	CAWNEGGSYNEQFF
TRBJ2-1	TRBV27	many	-	TGTGCCAGCAGTTTACTTTCCGGGAACTACAATGAGCAGTTCTTC	CASSLLSGNYNEQFF
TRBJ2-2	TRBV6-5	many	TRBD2	TGTGCCAGCAGTTACTCGATAACTAGCGGGGCACCCGGGGAGCTGTTTTTT	CASSYSITSGAPGELFF
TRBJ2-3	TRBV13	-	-	TGTGCCAGCAGCTTAGCCATGAAAGATACGCAGTATTTT	CASSLAMKDTQYF
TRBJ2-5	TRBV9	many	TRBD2	TGTGCCAGCAGCCCCCCAGGACTAGCGGGAGGAGAGACCCAGTACTTC	CASSPPGLAGGETQYF
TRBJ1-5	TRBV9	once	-	TGTGCCAGCAGCGTAGGGCCAACTTATCAGCCCCAGCATTTT	CASSVGPTYQPQHF
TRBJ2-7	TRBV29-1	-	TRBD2	TGCAGCGTTCCCCGGGGAGGGGCCCGACTTACCGGCGTTCACGAGCAGTACTTC	CSVPRGGARLTGVHEQYF
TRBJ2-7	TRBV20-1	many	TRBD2	TGCAGTGCAGCTAGCGGGAGCTACGAGCAGTACTTC	CSAASGSYEQYF
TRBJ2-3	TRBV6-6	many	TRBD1	TGTGCCAGCAGTTACGTGACAGGGGGACTGGTGACAGATACGCAGTATTTT	CASSYVTGGLVTDTQYF
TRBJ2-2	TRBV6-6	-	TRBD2	TGTGCCAGCAGTTACCCTAGCGGGACGAACACCGGGGAGCTGTTTTTT	CASSYPSGTNTGELFF
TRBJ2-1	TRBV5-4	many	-	TGTGCCAGCAGCGCCCGCAGGGGCCTGGGTGAGCAGTTCTTC	CASSARRGLGEQFF
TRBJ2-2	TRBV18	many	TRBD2	TGTGCCAGCTCAGACGGAGCGGGAGGGCGAACCGGGGAGCTGTTTTTT	CASSDGAGGRTGELFF
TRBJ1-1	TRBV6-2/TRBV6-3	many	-	TGTGCCAGCAGTGAAATTCCCCCGGCCCCTAGGGGGGCTTTCTTT	CASSEIPPAPRGAFF
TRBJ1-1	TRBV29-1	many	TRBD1	TGCAGCGCGGGACAGGCTGGCACTGAAGCTTTCTTT	CSAGQAGTEAFF
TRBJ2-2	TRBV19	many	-	TGTGCCAGGCCCCCTAAATCCTCACTAGGAGCCCGGGAGCTGTTTTTT	CARPPKSSLGARELFF
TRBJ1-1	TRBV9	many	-	TGTGCCAGCAGCGAACAGGGAACTTTAGACACTGAAGCTTTCTTT	CASSEQGTLDTEAFF
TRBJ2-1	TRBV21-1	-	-	TGTTCCAGCAGAAGAGACAGGGTCCCCTCCCGGAATGAGCAGTTCTTC	CSSRRDRVPSRNEQFF
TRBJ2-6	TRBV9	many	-	TGTGCCAGCAGCGTAGGGGGCAGTCCTGACTCTGGGGCCAACGTCCTGACTTTC	CASSVGGSPDSGANVLTF
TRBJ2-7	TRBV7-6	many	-	TGTGCCAGCAGCTTAGAGTGGGGGCGTGAGCAGTACTTC	CASSLEWGREQYF